These T cell receptor beta chains were read from a single sample in a study of cytomegalovirus exposure and HLA in healthy donors. The assay was immunoSEQ multiplex PCR, and TCRdb's table has in-frame clones only and misses some. The sample carries about 130,000 clones, around 74% recorded once. The source material was PBMCs. These receptors were obtained from a man younger than 30 in good health and CMV-seropositive. The CDR3 runs from the conserved cysteine through the conserved F or W. Fields, in order: V gene, D gene, clone size, J gene, CDR3 DNA, CDR3 protein. A D gene is named only where the DNA matches it firmly. Some rows mark clone size as missing; the rest say once, few, many or name a class of expanded clone.

V: TRBV27; D: TRBD1; size: .; J: TRBJ1-2; DNA: TGTGCCAGCAGTCCTCACCAGACAGGGGGAGGTGGCTACACCTTC; CDR3: CASSPHQTGGGGYTF
V: TRBV12-5; D: .; size: .; J: TRBJ2-3; DNA: TGTGCTAGTGGTTTGGTAGGGGGAGATACGCAGTATTTT; CDR3: CASGLVGGDTQYF
V: TRBV5-4; D: .; size: .; J: TRBJ1-5; DNA: TGTGCCAGCAGCTTCCCAAATCAGCCCCAGCATTTT; CDR3: CASSFPNQPQHF
V: TRBV11-3; D: .; size: few; J: TRBJ1-3; DNA: TGTGCCAGCAGCCACTCCTCTGGAAACACCATATATTTT; CDR3: CASSHSSGNTIYF
V: TRBV27; D: .; size: .; J: TRBJ1-3; DNA: TGTGCCAGCGCAACCCTGGCCAGGGCTGGAAACACCATATATTTT; CDR3: CASATLARAGNTIYF
V: TRBV13; D: TRBD1; size: .; J: TRBJ1-5; DNA: TGTGCCAGCAGCTTAGGACGGGACAGGGGGCGGACGGGCAATCAGCCCCAGCATTTT; CDR3: CASSLGRDRGRTGNQPQHF
V: TRBV11-2; D: .; size: .; J: TRBJ2-7; DNA: TGTGCCAGCAGCTCGTACAGATACGAGCAGTACTTC; CDR3: CASSSYRYEQYF
V: TRBV9; D: .; size: .; J: TRBJ1-1; DNA: TGTGCCAGCAGCGGATCAGGGATTGAAGCTTTCTTT; CDR3: CASSGSGIEAFF
V: TRBV28; D: TRBD2; size: .; J: TRBJ2-7; DNA: TGTGCCAGCAATCCTCCGACTAGCCAGTACGAGCAGTACTTC; CDR3: CASNPPTSQYEQYF
V: TRBV7-9; D: TRBD1; size: few; J: TRBJ2-1; DNA: TGTGCCAGCAGCGCACCCGGGACAGTTAACAATGAGCAGTTCTTC; CDR3: CASSAPGTVNNEQFF
V: TRBV6-6; D: TRBD2; size: few; J: TRBJ2-3; DNA: TGTGCCAGCAGCCCCCGACTAGCGGGGTACACAGATACGCAGTATTTT; CDR3: CASSPRLAGYTDTQYF